Below are 18 T cell receptor beta chains sequenced from a single sample in a study of OX40 agonist ivuxolimab in advanced cancers. Library creation used the immunoSEQ multiplex PCR assay. The source is immuneACCESS, and TCRdb retained only in-frame sequences with V and J called. Part of the clones is not carried over; for the studies checked, unresolved V genes explain less than half of this, and the remainder is unexplained. For this sample there are tens of thousands of clones; 90% appear just once. The ten largest clones represent around 0.33% of the sample. The source was CD4+ or CD8+ T cells sorted from blood, collected in a trial of the OX40 agonist ivuxolimab. These receptors all stem from an adult with an advanced solid tumor such as melanoma, head and neck, liver or kidney cancer.

The sample holds a few counts of this clone. The chain carries TRBV18 and TRBJ1-1; D might be TRBD1 (5 bases). The V gene lost 2 bases and the J gene lost 10 bases, with 11 bases spanning the gap. The CDR3 has 12 residues. CDR1 and CDR2 (germline): KGHSH, LQKENI. The DNA of the CDR3 is TGTGCCAGCTCACCAGACGACAGAGGAGCTTTCTTT. Its protein product is CASSPDDRGAFF.

The V gene is TRBV28, the J gene TRBJ1-2, with TRBD1 as a possible D gene (5 bases). CDR3 size: 14 residues. Germline CDR1 is MDHEN and CDR2 is SYDVKM. The V end lost 2 bases, the J end lost 8 bases, and 15 bases lay between the germline ends. This CDR3 is CASSLLGGFLGYTF. For the CDR3, the DNA is TGTGCCAGCAGTTTACTGGGGGGTTTTTTAGGCTACACCTTC.

The chain carries TRBV5-1 and TRBJ1-3, with 8 bases that match TRBD1. This CDR3 is 17 amino acids long. Germline trimming cut 0 bases from V and 7 bases from J; bases unmatched to any gene: 12. Germline lookup yields CDR1 SGHRS and CDR2 YFSETQ. The CDR3 region has the DNA TGCGCCAGCAGCTTGGCCCAACAGGGGGGACTTGGGAACACCATATATTTT. As protein: CASSLAQQGGLGNTIYF.

This sequence joins TRBV18 and TRBJ2-1, with 7 bases fitting TRBD1. Germline trimming cut 0 bases from V and 1 base from J; bases unmatched to any gene: 3. CDR3 length equals 16 residues. CDR1 and CDR2 from the germline V gene are KGHSH and LQKENI. CDR3 DNA sequence: TGTGCCAGCTCACCACCAAACAGGGGTTCCTACAATGAGCAGTTCTTC. Its protein product is CASSPPNRGSYNEQFF.

The chain couples TRBV21-1 to TRBJ1-5; the table gives TRBD1 as D, unverified against the DNA. TRBV21-1 is termed a pseudogene. The CDR3 is made up of 16 amino acids. The DNA of the CDR3 is TGTGCCAGCAGCAAAGGGGCTACAGACACCAATCAGCCCCAGCATTTT. Its translation is CASSKGATDTNQPQHF.

This rearrangement joins TRBV2 to TRBJ1-5; 11 nucleotides agree with TRBD1. Germline lookup yields CDR1 SNHLY and CDR2 FYNNEI. Trimming cost V 3 bases and J 0 bases; bases outside gene matches: 1. This CDR3 is built from 16 residues. The DNA of the CDR3 is TGTGCCAGCAGTGAGGGACAGGGGGATAGCAATCAGCCCCAGCATTTT. Its protein is CASSEGQGDSNQPQHF. Supplemented by reference TRBV2 and TRBJ1-5, the full variable domain reads EPEVTQTPSHQVTQMGQEVILRCVPISNHLYFYWYRQILGQKVEFLVSFYNNEISEKSEIFDDQFSVERPDGSNFTLKIRSTKLEDSAMYFCASSEGQGDSNQPQHFGDGTRLSIL.

This clone showed up just once. The V call is TRBV5-1, the J call TRBJ2-7, with 12 bases fitting TRBD2. Germline CDR1 reads SGHRS; CDR2 reads YFSETQ. J gave up 2 bases and V 5 bases, and 5 bases lay outside the gene matches. This CDR3 spans 15 amino acids. The CDR3 spells CASSSLAGGTYEQYF. CDR3 DNA sequence: TGCGCCAGCAGTTCACTAGCGGGGGGAACCTACGAGCAGTACTTC.

A single count supports this clone. The chain combines TRBV2 with TRBJ1-5; 11 bases map to TRBD1. V gave up 5 bases and J gave up 11 bases; unmatched junction bases: 5. The CDR3 is 13 amino acids. CDR1 is SNHLY and CDR2 is FYNNEI in the germline V gene. In DNA form, the CDR3 reads TGTGCCAGCAGTACCGGGACAGGGGGGACCCAGCATTTT. Translation: CASSTGTGGTQHF.

V is TRBV6-6 and J is TRBJ2-6; D gene unclear. Trimming took 2 bases from V and 2 from J, leaving 4 bases between them. CDR1 MNHNY and CDR2 SVGAGI come from the germline V gene (reference sequence). There are 14 residues in the CDR3. CDR3 region: CASSYGPGANVLTF. The CDR3 bases are TGTGCCAGCAGTTACGGTCCTGGGGCCAACGTCCTGACTTTC.

This clone has just one count. The chain recombines TRBV6-5 with TRBJ1-1; 8 bases align to TRBD1. CDR3 size: 14 residues. CDR1 and CDR2 from the germline V gene are MNHEY and SVGAGI. V trimming: 7 bases; J trimming: 7 bases; junction bases outside the gene matches: 11. CDR3: CASNVGQGGSEAFF. The CDR3 nucleotides read TGTGCCAGCAACGTCGGACAGGGAGGGAGTGAAGCTTTCTTT.

The chain carries TRBV6-5 and TRBJ1-2, with D maybe TRBD1 (6 bases). This CDR3 comprises 12 residues. Germline loops: CDR1 MNHEY, CDR2 SVGAGI. Trimming took 5 bases from V and 7 from J, leaving 11 bases between them. CDR3: CASSDDRFGYTF. In DNA form, the CDR3 reads TGTGCCAGCAGTGACGACAGGTTTGGCTACACCTTC.

This clone occurred a few times. This chain joins TRBV6-5 and TRBJ1-2; D is possibly TRBD1 (6 bases). Germline assignment: CDR1 MNHEY and CDR2 SVGAGI. V lost 4 bases to trimming and J lost 6 bases, with 18 bases between them. This CDR3 contains 15 residues. The CDR3 DNA reads as TGTGCCAGCAGTTCGGGCAGGGGAGCGGGTGATGGCTACACCTTC. Encoded protein: CASSSGRGAGDGYTF.

This rearrangement joins TRBV7-2 to TRBJ1-3; no firm D call. CDR3 length equals 14 residues. Trimming took 4 bases from V and 0 from J, leaving 7 bases between them. In germline, CDR1 is SGHTA, CDR2 FQGNSA. CDR3 protein: CASSSPGSGNTIYF. The CDR3 nucleotides read TGTGCCAGCAGCTCGCCGGGCTCTGGAAACACCATATATTTT. The complete variable domain, with remaining parts taken from reference TRBV7-2 and TRBJ1-3, reads GAGVSQSPSNKVTEKGKDVELRCDPISGHTALYWYRQSLGQGLEFLIYFQGNSAPDKSGLPSDRFSAERTGGSVSTLTIQRTQQEDSAVYLCASSSPGSGNTIYFGEGSWLTVV.

V gene TRBV12-5 combines with J gene TRBJ2-3, with 8 bases that match TRBD2. V dropped 1 base and J dropped 4; count of bases not matched to a gene: 10. The CDR3 runs to 17 residues. CDR1 and CDR2 from the germline V gene are LGHNT and FRNRAP. Here the CDR3 DNA reads TGTGCTAGTGGTTTGGGACGGGGGGGCACGAAGGCAGATACGCAGTATTTT. The encoded protein is CASGLGRGGTKADTQYF.

This clone is a singleton in its sample. J is TRBJ2-7 and V is TRBV19, with TRBD1 matching over 9 bases. The trim removed 5 bases at V and 3 bases at J, leaving 8 bases unmatched. Germline V CDR1 and CDR2: LNHDA, SQIVND (reference sequence). This CDR3 spans 15 amino acids. CDR3 nucleotide sequence: TGTGCCAGTAGTGGGGGGACAGGGCGCAACTACGAGCAGTACTTC. Translating it yields CASSGGTGRNYEQYF. The full variable domain, in which reference TRBV19 and TRBJ2-7 provide the parts outside the CDR3, is DGGITQSPKYLFRKEGQNVTLSCEQNLNHDAMYWYRQDPGQGLRLIYYSQIVNDFQKGDIAEGYSVSREKKESFPLTVTSAQKNPTAFYLCASSGGTGRNYEQYFGPGTRLTVT.

The chain recombines TRBV7-9 with TRBJ2-3, with D unresolved. From germline, CDR1 is SEHNR and CDR2 FQNEAQ (reference sequence). V lost 3 bases, J lost 8 bases, and 9 bases lay in between. This CDR3 region has 12 residues. The CDR3 here is CASSFAQATQYF. The CDR3 DNA follows: TGTGCCAGCAGCTTCGCGCAGGCTACGCAGTATTTT. The full variable domain, completed using reference TRBV7-9 and TRBJ2-3, is DTGVSQNPRHKITKRGQNVTFRCDPISEHNRLYWYRQTLGQGPEFLTYFQNEAQLEKSRLLSDRFSAERPKGSFSTLEIQRTEQGDSAMYLCASSFAQATQYFGPGTRLTVL.

This clone appeared a single time. J is TRBJ1-1 and V is TRBV9, with TRBD1 as a possible D gene (6 bases). Per the germline V gene, CDR1 is SGDLS and CDR2 is YYNGEE. The CDR3 loop spans 15 amino acids. V was pared by 0 bases and J by 5 bases, with 14 bases between. CDR3 protein: CASSVVGNRETEAFF. The CDR3 bases are TGTGCCAGCAGCGTAGTAGGGAACAGGGAGACTGAAGCTTTCTTT. Supplemented by reference TRBV9 and TRBJ1-1, the full variable domain reads DSGVTQTPKHLITATGQRVTLRCSPRSGDLSVYWYQQSLDQGLQFLIQYYNGEERAKGNILERFSAQQFPDLHSELNLSSLELGDSALYFCASSVVGNRETEAFFGQGTRLTVV.

This rearrangement joins TRBV6-4 to TRBJ2-3; 8 nucleotides match TRBD2. The CDR3 is 15 residues long. With 3 bases clipped from V and 0 bases from J, the junction kept 2 bases outside the gene matches. Germline CDR1 reads MRHNA; CDR2 reads SNTAGT. CDR3 sequence (DNA): TGTGCCAGCAGTGATAGCGGGGAGAGCACAGATACGCAGTATTTT. Translating gives CASSDSGESTDTQYF.